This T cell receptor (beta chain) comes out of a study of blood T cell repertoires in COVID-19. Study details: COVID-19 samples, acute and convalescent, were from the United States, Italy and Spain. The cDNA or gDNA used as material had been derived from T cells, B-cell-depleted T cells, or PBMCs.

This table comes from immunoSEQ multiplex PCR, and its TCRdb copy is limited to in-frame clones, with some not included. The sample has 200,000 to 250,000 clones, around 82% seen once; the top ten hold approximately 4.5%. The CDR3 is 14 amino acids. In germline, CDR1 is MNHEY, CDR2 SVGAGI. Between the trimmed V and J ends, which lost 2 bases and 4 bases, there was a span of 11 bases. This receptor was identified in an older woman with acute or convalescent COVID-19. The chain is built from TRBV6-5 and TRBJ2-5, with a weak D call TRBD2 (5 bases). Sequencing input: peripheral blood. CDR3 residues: CASSYPNEGETQYF. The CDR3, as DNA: TGTGCCAGCAGTTACCCGAATGAGGGAGAGACCCAGTACTTC.